These 5 T cell receptor beta chains originate from one sample sequenced in a study of blood T cell repertoires in COVID-19. Using immunoSEQ multiplex PCR, the repertoire was profiled, and TCRdb retains in-frame clones only, with some absent. Among 300,000 to 450,000 clones listed, around nine tenths were seen once. Sequences were obtained from PBMCs or T cells enriched from blood (not recorded which). The receptors shown here come from a woman aged 30 to 39 who had been exposed to COVID-19.

The CDR3 is CASTGTGATNEKLFF. CDR3 in DNA: TGTGCCAGTACTGGGACAGGGGCAACTAATGAAAAACTGTTTTTT. V usage is TRBV19 and J usage is TRBJ1-4; 10 bases map to TRBD1. CDR1 and CDR2 (germline): LNHDA, SQIVND (reference sequence). The V gene end was trimmed by 7 bases and the J gene end by 0 bases; junction bases not matched to a gene: 2. CDR3 length: 15 amino acids.

The V gene is TRBV27, the J gene TRBJ2-2; D gene uncertain. Trimming cost V 0 bases and J 4 bases, with 6 bases left between them. CDR3 length equals 14 residues. The germline gives CDR1 MNHEY, CDR2 SMNVEV (reference sequence). The CDR3 reads CASSLSFRTGELFF. In DNA form, the CDR3 reads TGTGCCAGCAGTTTATCGTTCCGCACCGGGGAGCTGTTTTTT.

The chain couples TRBV9 to TRBJ1-2; 9 nucleotides match TRBD1. Germline V gene data show CDR1 as SGDLS and CDR2 as YYNGEE. This CDR3 spans 15 amino acids. Trimming took 3 bases from V and 4 from J; bases not matched to a gene: 7. Here the CDR3 reads CASSERTGAGYGYTF. CDR3 coding DNA: TGTGCCAGCAGCGAACGGACAGGGGCAGGCTATGGCTACACCTTC.

J is TRBJ1-1 and V is TRBV2; D is unclear. The CDR3 runs to 14 residues. Trimming pared 2 bases from V and 4 bases from J, leaving 11 bases between. Per the germline V gene, CDR1 is SNHLY and CDR2 is FYNNEI. This CDR3 is CASSEYPEGTEAFF. The CDR3 DNA is TGTGCCAGCAGTGAATACCCCGAGGGCACTGAAGCTTTCTTT.

V gene TRBV6-5 combines with J gene TRBJ2-7; TRBD2 matches 13 bases. The CDR3 is 14 residues long. Germline V gene data show CDR1 as MNHEY and CDR2 as SVGAGI. V lost 4 bases and J lost 4; bases outside the gene matches: 1. Here the CDR3 DNA reads TGTGCCAGCAGTTCGGGACTAGCGGGATACGAGCAGTACTTC. As protein: CASSSGLAGYEQYF.